Listed below are T cell receptor beta chains from one sample, sequenced in a study of cytomegalovirus exposure and HLA in healthy donors. Assay used: immunoSEQ multiplex PCR; TCRdb lists only in-frame clones, some missing. This sample has 100,000 to 150,000 clones, with roughly three quarters found just once. The sample taken for sequencing was PBMCs. The receptors stem from a woman aged 35 to 49 in good health and CMV-seronegative. CDR3s include the opening cysteine and the closing phenylalanine or tryptophan. Clone sizes are given selectively: once, few, many, or a class where the clone is expanded.

V gene,clone size,J gene,CDR3 protein
TRBV19,few,TRBJ1-5,CASSRPGGVQPQHF
TRBV29-1,.,TRBJ2-7,CSVAPGQGSGYEQYF
TRBV7-8,.,TRBJ1-5,CASSLPGVGQPQHF
TRBV7-3,.,TRBJ2-3,CASSLGTGLATDTQYF
TRBV5-3,once,TRBJ1-2,CARSLGPPRTVGYTF
TRBV29-1,.,TRBJ1-4,CSVQQGTSNEKLFF
TRBV7-3,.,TRBJ1-2,CASSLTGGHGYTF
TRBV6-4,few,TRBJ1-2,CASSPSTESYGYTF
TRBV5-6,.,TRBJ2-3,CASSLGSGSTDTQYF
TRBV7-8,.,TRBJ2-7,CASSLVWAGGTQYEQYF
TRBV2,.,TRBJ2-7,CATLARGEQYF
TRBV10-3,few,TRBJ2-7,CAIGTSMGGYEQYF
TRBV7-2,.,TRBJ1-4,CASSLGLQGGELFF
TRBV7-8,.,TRBJ2-3,CASSFLSSTDTQYF
TRBV19,.,TRBJ2-5,CASSPWTGGQETQYF
TRBV5-1,.,TRBJ2-1,CASSLGVGGVRPVLYNEQFF
TRBV6-5,.,TRBJ2-2,CASSYSTGRFGGELFF
TRBV6-5,.,TRBJ2-7,CASSTISGGGYEQYF
TRBV6-5,.,TRBJ2-7,CASRPGTSGRGEQYF
TRBV9,.,TRBJ2-1,CASSVLASGGSYNEQFF
TRBV6-5,.,TRBJ2-1,CASMILGLAGEQFF
TRBV19,.,TRBJ1-5,CASRTGDSNQPQHF
TRBV6-1,few,TRBJ1-4,CASRAQQLGEKLFF
TRBV2,.,TRBJ2-7,CASSDSGGTDTSYEQYF
TRBV7-9,few,TRBJ1-6,CSSSLGGSSSYNSPLHF
TRBV10-3,.,TRBJ2-1,CASSWQGLAGEKQFF
TRBV27,.,TRBJ1-2,CASSFNRERDGYTF
TRBV19,.,TRBJ2-4,CASSPPGVAKNIQYF
TRBV7-8,.,TRBJ1-1,CASSLRVGAAEAFF
TRBV2,.,TRBJ1-1,CASRDSLNTEAFF
TRBV15,.,TRBJ1-5,CATSRQGDQPQHF
TRBV7-2,.,TRBJ1-5,CASSLGDRGGQPQHF
TRBV28,.,TRBJ2-5,CASRPGLAGETQYF
TRBV15,.,TRBJ2-3,CATSRAIVSGFTDTQYF
TRBV10-3,.,TRBJ2-6,CAISGGMSGANVLTF
TRBV15,few,TRBJ2-7,CATSRPTGVNYEQYF
TRBV28,.,TRBJ1-5,CASSQTGGLQPQHF
TRBV7-9,once,TRBJ2-7,CASSPYTLSYEQYF
TRBV6-1,.,TRBJ1-1,CASSEGAGEQHEAFF
TRBV11-3,.,TRBJ2-4,CASSPPGLAGENIQYF
TRBV6-5,.,TRBJ1-1,CASTRASGSSEAFF
TRBV19,few,TRBJ2-2,CASSRTGTGIAGELFF
TRBV19,.,TRBJ2-1,CASRQDRSSYNEQFF
TRBV10-3,.,TRBJ2-1,CAISTLGAQTGEQFF
TRBV5-1,.,TRBJ2-2,CASSLIETSGGNTGELFF
TRBV6-5,.,TRBJ1-4,CASSPGTGGEKLFF
TRBV7-9,.,TRBJ2-1,CASSLILSGSRNEQFF
TRBV19,.,TRBJ2-2,CASEITSEWAGELFF
TRBV18,.,TRBJ2-6,CASSPPGTMNSGANVLTF
TRBV2,.,TRBJ2-7,CASSEWYNEQYF
TRBV27,.,TRBJ2-2,CASSPDRGGTGELFF
TRBV28,.,TRBJ1-4,CASSLGGDSGEKLFF